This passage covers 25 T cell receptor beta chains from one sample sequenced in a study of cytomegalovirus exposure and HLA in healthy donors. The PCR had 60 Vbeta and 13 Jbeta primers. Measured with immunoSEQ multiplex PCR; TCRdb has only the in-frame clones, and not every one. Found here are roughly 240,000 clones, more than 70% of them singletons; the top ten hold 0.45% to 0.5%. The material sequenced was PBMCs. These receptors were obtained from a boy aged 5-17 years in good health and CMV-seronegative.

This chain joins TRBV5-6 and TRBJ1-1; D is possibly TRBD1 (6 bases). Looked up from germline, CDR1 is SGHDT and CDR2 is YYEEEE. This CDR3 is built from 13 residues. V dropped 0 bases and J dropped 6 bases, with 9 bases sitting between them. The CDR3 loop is CASSLGTDAEAFF. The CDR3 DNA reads TGTGCCAGCAGCTTGGGGACAGACGCTGAAGCTTTCTTT.

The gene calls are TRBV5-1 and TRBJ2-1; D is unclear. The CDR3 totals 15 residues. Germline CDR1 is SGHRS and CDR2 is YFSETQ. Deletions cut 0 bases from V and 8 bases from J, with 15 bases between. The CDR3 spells CASSLEARDLDEQFF. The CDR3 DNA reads TGCGCCAGCAGCTTGGAGGCTAGAGATTTGGATGAGCAGTTCTTC.

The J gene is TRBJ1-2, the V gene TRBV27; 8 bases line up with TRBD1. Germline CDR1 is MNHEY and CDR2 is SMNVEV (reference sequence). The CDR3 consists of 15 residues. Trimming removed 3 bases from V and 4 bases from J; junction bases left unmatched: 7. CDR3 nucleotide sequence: TGTGCCAGCAGTTTCTCGAGACAGGGGACCTATGGCTACACCTTC. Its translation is CASSFSRQGTYGYTF.

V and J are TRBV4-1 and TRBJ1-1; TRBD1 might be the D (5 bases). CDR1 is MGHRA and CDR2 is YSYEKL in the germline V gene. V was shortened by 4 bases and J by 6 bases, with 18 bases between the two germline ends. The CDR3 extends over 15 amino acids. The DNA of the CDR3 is TGCGCCAGCAGCCGTGTTTGGGGCGTCGAGGCTGAAGCTTTCTTT. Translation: CASSRVWGVEAEAFF.

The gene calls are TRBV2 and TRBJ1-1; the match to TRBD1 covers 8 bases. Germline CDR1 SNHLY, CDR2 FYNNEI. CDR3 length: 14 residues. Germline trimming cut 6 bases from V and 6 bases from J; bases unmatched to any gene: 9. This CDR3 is CASREQGVFSEAFF. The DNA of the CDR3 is TGTGCCAGCAGGGAACAGGGGGTGTTCTCTGAAGCTTTCTTT. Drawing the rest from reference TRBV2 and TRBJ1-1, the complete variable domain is EPEVTQTPSHQVTQMGQEVILRCVPISNHLYFYWYRQILGQKVEFLVSFYNNEISEKSEIFDDQFSVERPDGSNFTLKIRSTKLEDSAMYFCASREQGVFSEAFFGQGTRLTVV.

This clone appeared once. Here the CDR3 DNA reads TGTGCCAGCAGCTTAGGGACAGGGGCGCAGTATTTT. Translation gives CASSLGTGAQYF. V gene TRBV11-3 combines with J gene TRBJ2-3; TRBD1 matches 9 bases. V was pared by 1 base and J by 10 bases, with 0 bases of the junction left unmatched. This CDR3 spans 12 amino acids. Germline CDR1 and CDR2: SGHNT and YENEEA.

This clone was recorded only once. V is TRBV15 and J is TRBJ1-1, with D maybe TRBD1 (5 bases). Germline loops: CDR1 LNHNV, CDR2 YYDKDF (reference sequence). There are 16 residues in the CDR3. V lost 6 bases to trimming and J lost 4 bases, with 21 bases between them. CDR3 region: CATSRPFEGGATEAFF. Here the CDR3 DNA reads TGTGCCACCAGTCGTCCCTTTGAAGGTGGGGCCACTGAAGCTTTCTTT.

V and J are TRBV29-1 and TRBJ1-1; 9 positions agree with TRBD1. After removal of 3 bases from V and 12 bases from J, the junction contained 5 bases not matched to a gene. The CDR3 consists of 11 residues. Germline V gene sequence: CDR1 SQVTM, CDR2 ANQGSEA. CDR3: CSVEDRGLTFF. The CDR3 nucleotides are TGCAGCGTTGAGGACAGGGGCTTGACTTTCTTT.

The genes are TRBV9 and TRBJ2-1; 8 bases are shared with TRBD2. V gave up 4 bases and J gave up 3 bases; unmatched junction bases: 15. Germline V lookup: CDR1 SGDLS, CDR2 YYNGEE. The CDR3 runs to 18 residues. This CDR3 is CASSPLPAGTRIYNEQFF. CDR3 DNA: TGTGCCAGCAGCCCCCTTCCCGCCGGGACTAGGATCTACAATGAGCAGTTCTTC.

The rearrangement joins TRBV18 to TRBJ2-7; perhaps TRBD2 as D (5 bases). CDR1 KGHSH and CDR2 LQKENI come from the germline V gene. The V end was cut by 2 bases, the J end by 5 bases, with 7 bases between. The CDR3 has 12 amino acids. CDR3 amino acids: CASSPSGNEQYF. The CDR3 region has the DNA TGTGCCAGCTCACCATCCGGGAACGAGCAGTACTTC.

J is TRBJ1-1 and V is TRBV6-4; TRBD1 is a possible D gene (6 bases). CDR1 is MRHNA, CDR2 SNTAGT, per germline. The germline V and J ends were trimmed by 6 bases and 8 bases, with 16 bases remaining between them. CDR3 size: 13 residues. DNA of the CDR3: TGTGCCAGCAGGGACCACGCCACAGGGGAAGCTTTCTTT. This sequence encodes CASRDHATGEAFF.

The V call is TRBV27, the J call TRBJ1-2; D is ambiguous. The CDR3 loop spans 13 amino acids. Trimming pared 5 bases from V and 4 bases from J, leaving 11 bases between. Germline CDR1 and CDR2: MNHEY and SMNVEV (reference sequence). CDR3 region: CASSVTRGYGYTF. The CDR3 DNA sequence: TGTGCCAGCAGTGTCACCCGAGGCTATGGCTACACCTTC.

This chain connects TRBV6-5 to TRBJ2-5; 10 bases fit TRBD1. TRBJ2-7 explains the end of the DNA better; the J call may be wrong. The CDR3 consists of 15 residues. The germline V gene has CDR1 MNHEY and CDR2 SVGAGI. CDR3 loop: CASSYGDRGGYEQYF. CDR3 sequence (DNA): TGTGCCAGCAGTTACGGGGACAGGGGAGGCTACGAGCAGTACTTC.

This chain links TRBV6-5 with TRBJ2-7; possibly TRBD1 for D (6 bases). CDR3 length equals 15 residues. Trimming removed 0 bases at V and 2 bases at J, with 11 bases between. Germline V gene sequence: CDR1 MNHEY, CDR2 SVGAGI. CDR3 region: CASSYSVGTTYEQYF. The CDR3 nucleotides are TGTGCCAGCAGTTACTCGGTCGGGACAACCTACGAGCAGTACTTC.

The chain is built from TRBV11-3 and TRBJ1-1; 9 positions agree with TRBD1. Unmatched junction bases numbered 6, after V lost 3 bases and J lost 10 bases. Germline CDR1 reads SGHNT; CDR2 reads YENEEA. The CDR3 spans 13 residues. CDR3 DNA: TGTGCCAGCAGCTTCAGGACAGGGGTCTTAGCTTTCTTT. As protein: CASSFRTGVLAFF.

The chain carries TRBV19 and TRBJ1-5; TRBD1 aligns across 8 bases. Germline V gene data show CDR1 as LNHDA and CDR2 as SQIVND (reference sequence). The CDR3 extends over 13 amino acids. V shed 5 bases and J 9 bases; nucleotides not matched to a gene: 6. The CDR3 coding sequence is TGTGCCAGTAGTTCGGACAGGGACAGGCCCCAGCATTTT. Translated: CASSSDRDRPQHF.

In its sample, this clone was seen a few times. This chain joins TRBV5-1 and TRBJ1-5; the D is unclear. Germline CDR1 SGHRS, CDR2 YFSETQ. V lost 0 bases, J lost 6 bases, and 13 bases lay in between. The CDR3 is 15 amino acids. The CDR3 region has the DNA TGCGCCAGCAGCTTGGACGGAGAGGTGGGTCAGCCCCAGCATTTT. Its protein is CASSLDGEVGQPQHF.

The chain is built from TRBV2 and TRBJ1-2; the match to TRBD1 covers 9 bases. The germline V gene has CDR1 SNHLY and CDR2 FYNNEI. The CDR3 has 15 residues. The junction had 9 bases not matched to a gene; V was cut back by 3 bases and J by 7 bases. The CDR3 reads CASSDLDRGQRGYTF. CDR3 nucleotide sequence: TGTGCCAGCAGTGACCTGGACAGGGGACAGCGTGGCTACACCTTC.

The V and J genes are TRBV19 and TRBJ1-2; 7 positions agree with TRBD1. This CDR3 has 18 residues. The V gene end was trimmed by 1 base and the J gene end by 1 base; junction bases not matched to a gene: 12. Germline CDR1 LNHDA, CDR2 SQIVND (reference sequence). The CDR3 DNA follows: TGTGCCAGTAGTATAGGGGTGGGACAGTTTAGCGGTAACTATGGCTACACCTTC. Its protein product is CASSIGVGQFSGNYGYTF.

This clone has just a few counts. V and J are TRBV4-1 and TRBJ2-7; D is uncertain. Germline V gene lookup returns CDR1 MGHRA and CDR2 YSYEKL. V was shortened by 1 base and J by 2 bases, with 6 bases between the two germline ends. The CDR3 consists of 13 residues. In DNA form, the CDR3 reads TGCGCCAGCAGCCAAGCCCAGACCTACGAGCAGTACTTC. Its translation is CASSQAQTYEQYF.

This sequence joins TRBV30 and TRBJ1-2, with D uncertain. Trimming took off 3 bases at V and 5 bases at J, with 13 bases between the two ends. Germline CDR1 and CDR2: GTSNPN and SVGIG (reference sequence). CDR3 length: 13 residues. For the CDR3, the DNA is TGTGCCTGGAGGAGGGCCGAAACTTATGGCTACACCTTC. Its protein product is CAWRRAETYGYTF.

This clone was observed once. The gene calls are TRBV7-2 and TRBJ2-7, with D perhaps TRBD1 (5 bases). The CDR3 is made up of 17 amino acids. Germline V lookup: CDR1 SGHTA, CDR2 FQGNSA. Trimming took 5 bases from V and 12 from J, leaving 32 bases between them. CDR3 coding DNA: TGTGCCAGCAGCCATTATCAACAGGCGGCGAGAGGCTACGTAGTGTACTTC. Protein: CASSHYQQAARGYVVYF.

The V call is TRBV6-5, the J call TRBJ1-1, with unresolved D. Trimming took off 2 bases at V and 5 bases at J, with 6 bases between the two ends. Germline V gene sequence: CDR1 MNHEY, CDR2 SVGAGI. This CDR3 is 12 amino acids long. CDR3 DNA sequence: TGTGCCAGCAGTTACACCAGAACTGAAGCTTTCTTT. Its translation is CASSYTRTEAFF.

The CDR3, as DNA: TGTGCCAGCAGCGTAACTAGCGGGGGCGTCGTAAATACGCAGTATTTT. Translation gives CASSVTSGGVVNTQYF. This sequence joins TRBV5-4 and TRBJ2-3; 11 nucleotides agree with TRBD2. CDR1 and CDR2 from the germline V gene are SGHNT and YYREEE (reference sequence). V was pared by 4 bases and J by 7 bases, with 11 bases of the junction left unmatched. The CDR3 covers 16 residues.

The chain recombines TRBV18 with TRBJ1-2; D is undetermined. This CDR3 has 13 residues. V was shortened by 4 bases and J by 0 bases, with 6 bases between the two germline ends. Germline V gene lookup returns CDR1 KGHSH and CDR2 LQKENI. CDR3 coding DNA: TGTGCCAGCTCACTTGACTCTAACTATGGCTACACCTTC. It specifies CASSLDSNYGYTF.